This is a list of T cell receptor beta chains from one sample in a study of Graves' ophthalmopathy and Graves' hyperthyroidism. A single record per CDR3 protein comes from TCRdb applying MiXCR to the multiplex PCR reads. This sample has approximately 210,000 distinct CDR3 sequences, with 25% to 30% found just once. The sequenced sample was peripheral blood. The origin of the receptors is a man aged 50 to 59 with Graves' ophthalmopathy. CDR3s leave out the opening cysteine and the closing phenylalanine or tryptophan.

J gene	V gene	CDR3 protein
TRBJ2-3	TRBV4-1	ASSQVNQGLTDTQY
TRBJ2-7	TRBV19	ASSTALSYEQY
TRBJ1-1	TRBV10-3	AISEGIGTQNTEAF
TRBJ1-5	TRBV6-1	ASHVGAVNQPQH
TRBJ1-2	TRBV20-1	SAFGTPGYT
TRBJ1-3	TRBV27	ASSFPRLKNTIY
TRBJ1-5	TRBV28	ASSFQGSIQPQH
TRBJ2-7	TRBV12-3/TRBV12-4	ASSLTGVEQY
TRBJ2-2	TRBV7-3	ASSSSPAGAGFTGELF
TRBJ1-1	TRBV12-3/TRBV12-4	ASRTRGVVDTEAF
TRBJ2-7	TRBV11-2	ASSSETSGTSYEQY
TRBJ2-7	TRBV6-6	AAGGGDSYEQY
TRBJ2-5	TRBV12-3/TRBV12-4	ASTEDSKETQY
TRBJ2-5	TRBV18	ASSPSSGRAKTQY
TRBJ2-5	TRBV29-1	SVTRTSVETQY
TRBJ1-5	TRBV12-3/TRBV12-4	ASSTGQGGRQPQH
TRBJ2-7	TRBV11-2	ASSFLLAGGEQY
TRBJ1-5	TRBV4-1	ASSQQGQGVNQPQH
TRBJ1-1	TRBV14	ASSQDRGSVGTEAF
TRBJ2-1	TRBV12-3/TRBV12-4	ASTPFLVSSYNEQF
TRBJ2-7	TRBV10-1	ASSESGTGTPEQY
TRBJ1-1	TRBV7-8	ASSSQYRMGTEAF
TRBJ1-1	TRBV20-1	SSPGEGGVTEAF
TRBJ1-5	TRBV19	ASKYPVSNQPQH
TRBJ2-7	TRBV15	ATSRDTLSVYEQY
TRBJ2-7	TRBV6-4	ASSDRTGVRRYEQY
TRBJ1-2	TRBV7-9	ASSFGTGVNGYT
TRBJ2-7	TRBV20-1	SAGPNSGSYEQY
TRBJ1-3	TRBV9	ASSPRTGGESGNTIY
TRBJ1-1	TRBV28	ASSSPRGNTEAF
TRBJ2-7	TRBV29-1	SVQDSILYEQY
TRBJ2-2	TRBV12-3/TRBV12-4	ASSPRGGATGELF
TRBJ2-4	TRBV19	ASSAGTGERIQY
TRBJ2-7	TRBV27	ASSGAGGSYEQY
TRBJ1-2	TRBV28	ASSLVVPGSYGYT
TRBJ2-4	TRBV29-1	SAVGGLKNIQY
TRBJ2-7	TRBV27	ASSLGFEAASYEQY
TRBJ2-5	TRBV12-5	ASGSAGTETQY
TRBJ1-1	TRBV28	ASSSTGTGGEAF
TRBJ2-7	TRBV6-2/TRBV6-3	ATGRGYYEQY
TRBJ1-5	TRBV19	ASSSSSGVGQPQH
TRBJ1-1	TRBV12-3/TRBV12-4	ASRTGTPTEAF
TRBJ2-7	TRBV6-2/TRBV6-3	ASSYSGRETSYEQY
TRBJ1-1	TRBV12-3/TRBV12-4	ASSYRAGRGAF
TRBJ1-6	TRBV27	ASSSLYPSEGGHSPLH
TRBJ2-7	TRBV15	ATRGSSYEQY
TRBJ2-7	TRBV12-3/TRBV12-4	ASSAVEGLSYEQY
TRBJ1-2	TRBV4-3	ASSRQGMDYGYT
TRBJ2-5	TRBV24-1	ATSDHGQGAWGETQY
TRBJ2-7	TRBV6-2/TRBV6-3	GSSSETRGYEQY